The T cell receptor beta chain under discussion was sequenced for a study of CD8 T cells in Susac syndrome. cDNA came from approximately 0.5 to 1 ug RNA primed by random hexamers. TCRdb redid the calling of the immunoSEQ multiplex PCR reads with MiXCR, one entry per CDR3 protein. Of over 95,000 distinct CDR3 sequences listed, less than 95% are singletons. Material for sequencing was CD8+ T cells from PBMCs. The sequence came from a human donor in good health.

The CDR3 sequence is CASSPIDREAFF. In DNA form, the CDR3 reads TGTGCCAGCAGCCCCATCGACAGGGAAGCTTTCTTT. The chain has TRBV6-2 or TRBV6-3 and TRBJ1-1; maybe TRBD1 (6 bases). Germline lookup yields CDR1 MNHEY and CDR2 SVGEGT. The CDR3 spans 12 residues. Between the trimmed V and J ends, which lost 6 bases and 8 bases, there was a span of 13 bases.